A selection of T cell receptor beta chains follows, all from one sample in a study of blood T cell repertoires in COVID-19. Sequencing used immunoSEQ multiplex PCR; TCRdb keeps in-frame clones, though not all of them. The data show about 250,000 clones, approximately 86% seen once. Sequencing was carried out using peripheral blood. These receptors were taken from a woman in her sixties or seventies who had recovered from COVID-19. CDR3s include the opening cysteine and the closing phenylalanine or tryptophan. Fields, in order: clone size, V gene, CDR3 length, D gene, J gene, CDR3 protein, CDR3 DNA. The D gene is left open where the match is weak. Size values are once, few and many counts, or a class for expanded clones, and some rows have none.

NA	TRBV5-4	14	TRBD2	TRBJ2-7	CASTERGASYEQYF	TGTGCCAGCACCGAGCGGGGGGCCTCCTACGAGCAGTACTTC
NA	TRBV5-1	18	TRBD2	TRBJ2-2	CASSLPSGGGANTGELFF	TGCGCCAGCAGCTTGCCTAGCGGGGGGGGCGCGAACACCGGGGAGCTGTTTTTT
NA	TRBV7-3	15	TRBD1	TRBJ2-7	CASSLGQGISYEQYF	TGTGCCAGCAGCTTGGGACAGGGGATCTCCTACGAGCAGTACTTC
once	TRBV28	14	NA	TRBJ2-6	CASVGVSGANVLTF	TGTGCCTCGGTAGGGGTTTCTGGGGCCAACGTCCTGACTTTC
NA	TRBV29-1	14	NA	TRBJ2-7	CSVVSRAHRPEQYF	TGCAGCGTTGTATCCAGGGCCCACCGACCCGAGCAGTACTTC
NA	TRBV28	14	NA	TRBJ2-7	CASSFRFSSYEQYF	TGTGCCAGCAGTTTCAGGTTTTCCTCCTACGAGCAGTACTTC
NA	TRBV11-2	13	NA	TRBJ1-2	CASSLGGSYGYTF	TGTGCCAGCAGCTTAGGGGGCAGCTATGGCTACACCTTC
NA	TRBV2	14	NA	TRBJ1-1	CAMLGAHGNTEAFF	TGTGCCATGCTGGGGGCACATGGAAACACTGAAGCTTTCTTT
NA	TRBV7-3	12	TRBD1	TRBJ2-7	CASSLKQGVQYF	TGTGCCAGCAGCTTAAAGCAGGGGGTGCAGTACTTC
few	TRBV5-4	15	NA	TRBJ1-3	CASSLTGISGNTIYF	TGTGCCAGCAGCTTGACAGGGATCTCTGGAAACACCATATATTTT
NA	TRBV29-1	12	NA	TRBJ1-1	CSVWATAGEAFF	TGCAGCGTTTGGGCGACAGCCGGTGAAGCTTTCTTT
NA	TRBV20-1	11	NA	TRBJ2-3	CSAEATDTQYF	TGCAGTGCTGAGGCCACAGATACGCAGTATTTT
NA	TRBV5-5	16	TRBD1	TRBJ1-5	CASSYGQGWGDAAQHF	TGTGCCAGCAGCTATGGACAGGGATGGGGTGATGCGGCCCAGCATTTT
NA	TRBV5-4	14	TRBD2	TRBJ2-1	CASSFPREGNEQFF	TGTGCCAGCAGCTTCCCCCGGGAGGGCAATGAGCAGTTCTTC
NA	TRBV7-2	16	NA	TRBJ2-3	CASSRSRDKYTDTQYF	TGTGCCAGCAGCCGGTCCCGGGACAAATACACAGATACGCAGTATTTT
NA	TRBV5-1	15	TRBD1	TRBJ1-1	CASSMRTGGGTEAFF	TGCGCCAGCAGCATGAGGACAGGGGGAGGCACTGAAGCTTTCTTT
NA	TRBV7-9	14	TRBD1	TRBJ1-1	CASSYTGGNTEAFF	TGTGCCAGCAGCTACACAGGGGGCAACACTGAAGCTTTCTTT